This T cell receptor (beta chain) was sequenced during a study of blood T cell repertoires in COVID-19 (dated by TCRdb to about 2020). The study in broad terms: Collaborator samples came from the United States, Italy and Spain and covered acute and convalescent phases of COVID-19. Subjects who had been exposed to COVID-19, were actively infected with it, or had recovered from it provided the deeply sampled blood TCRbeta repertoires that made up the dataset. Where available, HLA class I and class II types were obtained from metadata supplied by the sample provider rather than from assay-based typing. The repertoires were made available in a free public database intended to serve as a resource for research on the immune response to SARS-CoV-2. The samples were drawn from the first 160 participants of the ongoing ImmuneRACE study and from under 1,500 subjects provided by 6 global collaborators. The material from the prospective study consisted of cDNA or gDNA derived from T cells, B-cell-depleted T cells, or PBMCs. Sample metadata almost always included a de-identified subject ID, COVID-19 status, age in years and sex.

Whole blood was collected in K2EDTA tubes by collaborating institutions according to the institutions' own protocols. For TCRbeta analysis, collaborators shipped samples as frozen whole blood, isolated PBMCs, or DNA extracted from either of those sample types. The study at large found these results: The quantity of clinical and demographic metadata differed by source and by participant and was supplied without curation.

Trimmed from V: 4 bases; trimmed from J: 4 bases; junction bases lacking a gene match: 11. Via the germline V gene (reference sequence), CDR1 is LGHDT and CDR2 YNNKEL. Inclusive of the bounding cysteine and phenylalanine, the CDR3 is 16 residues long. CDR3 DNA is the only sequence kept; it has 48 bases, read in frame from the first base. TCRbeta CDR3 regions were amplified from genomic DNA by means of the immunoSEQ Assay, a bias-controlled multiplex PCR. The paper's processing steps were these. The number of nucleated cells in each sample was estimated by amplification of reference gene primers within the assay. Sequence reads were collapsed and filtered to measure the absolute abundance of every unique TCRbeta CDR3 rearrangement. Productive Simpson clonality was computed per sample as the square root of Simpson's diversity index over productive rearrangements. The immuneACCESS repertoire file appears here via TCRdb, limited to in-frame rearrangements. These files lack a portion of the clones; in checked studies, under half of the deficit traces to unresolved V genes, and the cause of the others is not known. V, J and clone size are those of that table, while D and trimming were read from the DNA. Across this sample there are 85,000 to 120,000 clones, with about 80% seen only once. The top ten clonotypes cover roughly 13% of the sample.

Concerning this clone itself: Its antigen remains unidentified. Base qualities are not at hand, and no much larger clone is one base apart.

Recombination connected TRBV3-1 (or the pseudogene TRBV3-2) to TRBJ2-5, and TRBD2 matches 8 of the central bases. This receptor was taken from an older woman with acute or convalescent COVID-19. What was sequenced was peripheral blood. The bases read TGTGCCAGCAGCCCCCCGATAGCGGGACGGCGAGAGACCCAGTACTTC. Its amino acids are CASSPPIAGRRETQYF.